The clone carrying this T cell receptor (beta chain) showed up many times. Its antigen remains unidentified. This entry belongs to a study of T-cell reconstitution after alpha-beta-depleted transplantation in children. The CDR3 spans 15 residues. The germline gives CDR1 DFQATT, CDR2 SNEGSKA (reference sequence). Trimming took 4 bases from V and 3 from J; bases not matched to a gene: 9. Study-level findings and limits: Surviving recipient T cells and thymic progenitors produced the high day-60 TCRbeta diversity seen in some patients. T-cell numbers and diversity one year post-transplant derived largely from freshly generated T cells. Reportedly, alpha-beta T cells present about two months post-transplant originated from several hundred expanded clones of graft origin.

This sample's TCRbeta library carried unique molecular identifier barcodes. TCRdb called the PCR reads again in MiXCR, with one record for every CDR3 protein. Among 140,000 to 150,000 distinct CDR3 sequences, around 9% were seen once, and the ten largest hold over 15%. The clonotype originates from a female patient aged 2-9 years who had a stem cell transplant for congenital amegakaryocytic thrombocytopenia, so the T cells may come from the graft donor. The sequences come from PBMCs, mostly from graft donor cells, collected 180 days after TCRalphabeta/CD19-depleted stem cell transplant. The chain employs TRBV20-1 and TRBJ2-3, with TRBD1 identical over 8 bases. The CDR3 loop is CSANPTQGATDTQYF. In DNA, the CDR3 is TGCAGTGCTAACCCTACTCAGGGGGCGACAGATACGCAGTATTTT.